The clone carrying this T cell receptor beta chain is medium-sized within its sample. The antigen remains unidentified. TCRdb re-derived calls from the 5' RACE reads in MiXCR, one entry per CDR3 protein. The data contain around 2,500 distinct CDR3 sequences, 5.5% of them singletons. Time point here: sample taken at primary tumor resection. Whole RNA, which was extracted from tumor, nontumor lung tissue or frozen PBMC, was sequenced without any cell sorting. The data stem from a study of spatial heterogeneity in lung cancer. Study-wide points: One measure, the expanded intratumoral alpha and beta TCR count, tracked tumor mutation counts.

The CDR3 sequence is 13 residues long. Per the germline V gene, CDR1 is ENHRY and CDR2 is SYGVKD. V was trimmed by 4 bases and J by 5 bases, leaving 11 bases between them. This TCR was recovered from a male donor with early-stage non-small cell lung cancer. This chain connects TRBV10-3 to TRBJ2-5; no firm D call. The sample was lung tumor tissue, taken at surgery. CDR3 bases: TGTGCCATCAGTGGTAGGGCTCGGGAGACCCAGTACTTC. This codes for CAISGRARETQYF.